Shown below are 29 T cell receptor beta chains from a single sample sequenced in a study of blood T cell repertoires in COVID-19. The protocol was immunoSEQ multiplex PCR, while the TCRdb copy is restricted to in-frame clones and leaves out a portion. The sample lists around 100,000 clones, roughly 92% occurring once. The sequenced material came from peripheral blood. The receptors were sampled from a man aged 50 to 60 with active COVID-19.

This chain uses TRBV5-4 with TRBJ2-7; 7 bases are shared with TRBD1. J gave up 1 base and V 5 bases, and 3 bases lay outside the gene matches. CDR3 length: 13 residues. Germline V gives CDR1 SGHNT, CDR2 YYREEE (reference sequence). This CDR3 is CASSSTGSYEQYF. DNA for the CDR3: TGTGCCAGCAGTTCGACAGGGTCCTACGAGCAGTACTTC.

The chain is built from TRBV4-1 and TRBJ2-3; no definite D call. Germline loops: CDR1 MGHRA, CDR2 YSYEKL. Trimming removed 2 bases at V and 2 bases at J, with 8 bases between. The CDR3 runs 14 residues. The CDR3 nucleotides read TGCGCCAGCAGCCAATTACTACTCACAGATACGCAGTATTTT. Amino acid sequence: CASSQLLLTDTQYF.

The V call is TRBV7-6, the J call TRBJ2-1; 7 bases are a match to TRBD1. The CDR3 contains 15 residues. Germline values: CDR1 SGHVS, CDR2 FNYEAQ. The V and J ends lost 4 bases and 2 bases, in that order; junction bases with no gene match: 5. CDR3 sequence: CASSSTGQTYNEQFF. In DNA, the CDR3 is TGTGCCAGCAGCTCCACGGGACAGACCTACAATGAGCAGTTCTTC.

V and J are TRBV19 and TRBJ2-2; D is unclear. The CDR3 consists of 11 residues. The germline V and J ends were trimmed by 6 bases and 10 bases, with 9 bases remaining between them. Germline CDR1 and CDR2: LNHDA and SQIVND (reference sequence). CDR3 in DNA: TGTGCCAGTAGCCCCGGGTCGGAGCTGTTTTTT. Translating it yields CASSPGSELFF.

The chain couples TRBV7-2 to TRBJ2-1; D is undetermined. CDR1 is SGHTA, CDR2 FQGNSA, per germline. V was shortened by 7 bases and J by 6 bases, with 13 bases between the two germline ends. The CDR3 sequence is 13 residues long. The CDR3 region has the DNA TGTGCCAGCACCAACATAGCCCCCAATGAGCAGTTCTTC. Its translation is CASTNIAPNEQFF.

The rearrangement links TRBV6-6 to TRBJ2-1; 13 bases match TRBD2. Losses at the gene ends were 5 bases for V and 8 bases for J; bases not matched to a gene: 9. CDR1 and CDR2 (germline): MNHNY, SVGAGI (reference sequence). This CDR3 region has 16 residues. The CDR3: CASSRRLAGGLYEQFF. For the CDR3, the DNA is TGTGCCAGCAGTCGACGACTAGCGGGGGGTCTTTATGAGCAGTTCTTC.

V and J are TRBV11-3 and TRBJ2-1, with 8 positions matching TRBD2. Trimming took 5 bases from V and 1 from J; bases not matched to a gene: 1. The CDR3 loop spans 14 amino acids. Germline CDR1 and CDR2: SGHNT and YENEEA. The CDR3, as DNA: TGTGCCAGCAGCCGGGGGGGATCCTACAATGAGCAGTTCTTC. Translating it yields CASSRGGSYNEQFF.

This chain joins TRBV6-5 and TRBJ1-1, with TRBD1 identical over 7 bases. The germline V gene encodes CDR1 MNHEY and CDR2 SVGAGI. The V segment lost 0 bases and the J segment 5 bases; nucleotides outside the gene matches: 6. The CDR3 has 15 residues. DNA of the CDR3: TGTGCCAGCAGTTACTCGAGGGGGCACGGGACTGAAGCTTTCTTT. Its protein is CASSYSRGHGTEAFF.

The chain carries TRBV4-1 and TRBJ1-3, with D hard to call. The V end lost 1 base, the J end lost 0 bases, and 7 bases lay between the germline ends. The CDR3 spans 15 residues. Germline V gives CDR1 MGHRA, CDR2 YSYEKL. The CDR3 is CASSQGLASGNTIYF. CDR3 DNA sequence: TGCGCCAGCAGCCAAGGATTGGCCTCTGGAAACACCATATATTTT.

The chain uses TRBV19 and TRBJ1-2; D gene unclear. The CDR3 totals 16 residues. V lost 2 bases, J lost 6 bases, and 19 bases lay in between. Germline CDR1 and CDR2: LNHDA and SQIVND (reference sequence). CDR3 in amino acids: CASSISATRSFHGYTF. As DNA, the CDR3 is TGTGCCAGTAGTATATCGGCGACCCGGAGTTTCCATGGCTACACCTTC.

CDR3: CASSPIGGNTEAFF. The CDR3 region has the DNA TGCGCCAGCAGCCCCATAGGGGGGAACACTGAAGCTTTCTTT. The chain carries TRBV5-1 and TRBJ1-1; D possibly corresponds to TRBD1 (6 bases). The V and J ends lost 4 bases and 1 base respectively, with 11 bases between them. Looked up from germline, CDR1 is SGHRS and CDR2 is YFSETQ. The CDR3 runs to 14 residues.

This sequence joins TRBV6-2 or TRBV6-3 and TRBJ2-1, with unresolved D. The CDR3 extends over 13 amino acids. CDR1 is MNHEY and CDR2 is SVGEGT in the germline V gene. V was clipped by 0 bases and J by 7 bases, with 7 bases between them. The CDR3 spells CASSYSWPNEQFF. CDR3 bases: TGTGCCAGCAGTTACTCTTGGCCTAATGAGCAGTTCTTC.

In regard to this clone: This sample also contains other DNA sequences that code for the same CDR3. The chain has TRBV19 and TRBJ1-1; tentative D call: TRBD1 (6 bases). Germline V gene sequence: CDR1 LNHDA, CDR2 SQIVND (reference sequence). This CDR3 has 14 residues. The V gene lost 3 bases and the J gene lost 2 bases, with 10 bases spanning the gap. The CDR3 sequence is CASSIGTLNTEAFF. The CDR3 DNA is TGTGCCAGTAGTATCGGGACACTAAACACTGAAGCTTTCTTT.

This chain links TRBV2 with TRBJ2-3, with D tentatively TRBD2 (6 bases). There are 17 residues in the CDR3. The V and J ends lost 1 base and 1 base respectively, with 15 bases between them. Germline-derived CDR1 and CDR2 are SNHLY and FYNNEI. For the CDR3, the DNA is TGTGCCAGCAGTGAAGGGGTCGGGGGACCGGGCACAGATACGCAGTATTTT. Residues: CASSEGVGGPGTDTQYF. The full variable domain, in which reference TRBV2 and TRBJ2-3 provide the parts outside the CDR3, is EPEVTQTPSHQVTQMGQEVILRCVPISNHLYFYWYRQILGQKVEFLVSFYNNEISEKSEIFDDQFSVERPDGSNFTLKIRSTKLEDSAMYFCASSEGVGGPGTDTQYFGPGTRLTVL.

The V call is TRBV3-1 (or the pseudogene TRBV3-2), the J call TRBJ1-2, with D perhaps TRBD1 (5 bases). The CDR3 has 15 residues. V gave up 5 bases and J gave up 4 bases, with 17 bases separating them. Germline-derived CDR1 and CDR2 are LGHDT and YNNKEL (reference sequence). CDR3 sequence: CASSRGPREIYGYTF. In DNA form, the CDR3 reads TGTGCCAGCAGCAGGGGCCCTCGGGAGATCTATGGCTACACCTTC.

The chain recombines TRBV11-3 with TRBJ2-7; weak D call: TRBD1 (5 bases). The CDR3 totals 13 residues. The V gene's germline CDR1 is SGHNT and CDR2 YENEEA. The germline V and J ends were trimmed by 2 bases and 3 bases, with 8 bases remaining between them. The CDR3 loop reads CASSLSDSYEQYV. The CDR3 nucleotides are TGTGCCAGCAGCTTAAGTGACAGCTACGAGCAGTACGTC.

On this clone: A junction boundary mismatches the germline segment, possibly from a read error. The rearrangement uses TRBV6-5 and TRBJ1-5, with TRBD1 matching over 8 bases. Germline V gives CDR1 MNHEY, CDR2 SVGAGI. This CDR3 is 13 amino acids long. The CDR3 DNA sequence: TGTGCCAGCAGTTACTCGAGGCAGGGGGCCGTCAATTTT. Its protein product is CASSYSRQGAVNF.

The rearrangement uses TRBV9 and TRBJ2-1; 12 nucleotides match TRBD2. V gave up 4 bases and J gave up 4 bases; unmatched junction bases: 3. CDR1 is SGDLS, CDR2 YYNGEE, per germline. This CDR3 has 15 residues. CDR3 in DNA: TGTGCCAGCAGCCCACTAGCGGGGGGTTACAATGAGCAGTTCTTC. As protein: CASSPLAGGYNEQFF.

Only one count was recorded for this clone. The chain employs TRBV5-6 and TRBJ2-1; TRBD2 agrees at 12 bases. The junction had 5 bases not matched to a gene; V was cut back by 2 bases and J by 5 bases. The CDR3 has 16 amino acids. Germline CDR1 reads SGHDT; CDR2 reads YYEEEE. The CDR3 DNA sequence: TGTGCCAGCAGCTTTCCGACTAGCGGGAGCCACAATGAGCAGTTCTTC. Protein product: CASSFPTSGSHNEQFF.

This clone was observed once. This CDR3 reads CASHSGTGKGGELFF. CDR3 bases: TGTGCCAGCCACTCCGGGACAGGGAAAGGCGGGGAGCTGTTTTTT. V usage is TRBV2 and J usage is TRBJ2-2, with TRBD1 matching 9 bases. Trimming took 8 bases from V and 7 from J; bases not matched to a gene: 11. This CDR3 spans 15 amino acids. Germline V gene data show CDR1 as SNHLY and CDR2 as FYNNEI.

The sample holds one count of this clone. This sequence joins TRBV27 and TRBJ2-4, with no clear D. V was trimmed by 2 bases and J by 0 bases, leaving 8 bases between them. Looked up from germline, CDR1 is MNHEY and CDR2 is SMNVEV (reference sequence). The CDR3 loop spans 15 amino acids. CDR3 bases: TGTGCCAGCAGTTTAACAGTTCTAGCCAAAAACATTCAGTACTTC. Translated, it gives CASSLTVLAKNIQYF.

The chain carries TRBV9 and TRBJ1-4; 8 positions agree with TRBD1. Germline values: CDR1 SGDLS, CDR2 YYNGEE. The CDR3 contains 15 residues. V gave up 3 bases and J gave up 5 bases; unmatched junction bases: 6. The CDR3 DNA sequence: TGTGCCAGCAGCGCTACAGGGGGTAGGAATGAAAAACTGTTTTTT. This codes for CASSATGGRNEKLFF.

The chain is built from TRBV2 and TRBJ1-1; D remains ambiguous. The CDR3 sequence is 16 residues long. The germline V and J ends were trimmed by 6 bases and 2 bases, with 19 bases remaining between them. Germline V gene data show CDR1 as SNHLY and CDR2 as FYNNEI. CDR3 nucleotide sequence: TGTGCCAGCAGGGAAAATTCTCAGAGGATCAACACTGAAGCTTTCTTT. Translating it yields CASRENSQRINTEAFF.

This clone showed up just once. J is TRBJ2-2 and V is TRBV5-4; D ambiguous. The CDR3 totals 12 residues. Trimming left V 4 bases short and J 2 bases short, with 3 bases between. Germline V CDR1 and CDR2: SGHNT, YYREEE (reference sequence). The CDR3 region has the DNA TGTGCCAGCAGCACTAACACCGGGGAGCTGTTTTTT. Protein: CASSTNTGELFF.

This clone has a count of ten or more. Within the sample, other DNA sequences also encode this same CDR3. The V call is TRBV11-2, the J call TRBJ1-6; 11 nucleotides line up with TRBD1. Germline lookup yields CDR1 SGHAT and CDR2 FQNNGV. V gave up 1 base and J gave up 9 bases; unmatched junction bases: 5. The CDR3 is 16 residues long. CDR3 nucleotide sequence: TGTGCCAGCAGCTTAGTCGGACAGGGGGCTACTTCACCCCTCCACTTT. It codes for CASSLVGQGATSPLHF. The variable domain in full, with the rest retrieved from reference TRBV11-2 and TRBJ1-6, is EAGVAQSPRYKIIEKRQSVAFWCNPISGHATLYWYQQILGQGPKLLIQFQNNGVVDDSQLPKDRFSAERLKGVDSTLKIQPAKLEDSAVYLCASSLVGQGATSPLHFGNGTRLTVT.

This clone was recorded a few times. CDR3 coding DNA: TGTGCCAGCAGCCGTAGCGGGGGGGCCCAAGAGACCCAGTACTTC. Its protein product is CASSRSGGAQETQYF. This rearrangement joins TRBV5-4 to TRBJ2-5, with 11 bases aligning to TRBD2. Germline CDR1 SGHNT, CDR2 YYREEE (reference sequence). V shed 4 bases, J shed 1 base, and the junction held 3 bases outside the gene matches. The CDR3 has 15 amino acids.

The genes are TRBV6-5 and TRBJ1-5, with 9 bases fitting TRBD1. Germline values: CDR1 MNHEY, CDR2 SVGAGI. The CDR3 length is 15 residues. Trimming removed 6 bases from V and 4 bases from J; junction bases left unmatched: 7. As DNA, the CDR3 is TGTGCCAGCAGCCAAACAGGGGGCGGGAATCAGCCCCAGCATTTT. This gives the protein CASSQTGGGNQPQHF.

This chain uses TRBV24-1 with TRBJ2-1; D gene unclear. The germline CDR1 and CDR2 sequences are KGHDR and SFDVKD. CDR3 length: 15 residues. Trimming took off 3 bases at V and 9 bases at J, with 17 bases between the two ends. CDR3 sequence reads: CATSDRRKLTGEQFF. The CDR3 DNA is TGTGCCACCAGTGATAGAAGGAAATTAACGGGTGAGCAGTTCTTC.

The chain couples TRBV29-1 to TRBJ1-5; D remains unclear. The ends were cut back, 5 bases at V and 2 bases at J, with 16 bases in the middle. This CDR3 contains 15 residues. The germline CDR1 and CDR2 sequences are SQVTM and ANQGSEA. CDR3 residues: CSVSMGAGGNQPQHF. The CDR3 bases are TGCAGCGTTTCGATGGGCGCGGGCGGCAATCAGCCCCAGCATTTT.